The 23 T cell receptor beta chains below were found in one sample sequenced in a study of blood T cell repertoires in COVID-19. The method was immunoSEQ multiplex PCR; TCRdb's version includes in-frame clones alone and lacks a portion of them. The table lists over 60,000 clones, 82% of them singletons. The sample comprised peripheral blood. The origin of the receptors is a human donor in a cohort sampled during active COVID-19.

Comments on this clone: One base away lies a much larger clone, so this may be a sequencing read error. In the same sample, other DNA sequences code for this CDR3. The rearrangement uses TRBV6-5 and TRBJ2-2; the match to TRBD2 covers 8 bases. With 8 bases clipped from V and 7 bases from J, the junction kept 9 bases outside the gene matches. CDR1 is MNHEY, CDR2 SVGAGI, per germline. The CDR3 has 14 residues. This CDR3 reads CASRPRGAGGELFF. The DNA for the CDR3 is TGTGCCAGCCGGCCGCGGGGGGCTGGCGGGGAGCTGTTTTTT.

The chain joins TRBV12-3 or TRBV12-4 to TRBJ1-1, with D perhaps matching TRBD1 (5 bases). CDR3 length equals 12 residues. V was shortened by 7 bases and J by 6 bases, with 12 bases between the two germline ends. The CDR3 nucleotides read TGTGCCAGCATTGGTTGGGGCCCTGAAGCTTTCTTT. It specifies CASIGWGPEAFF.

The CDR3 loop reads CASSDRVNRYEQYF. The CDR3 DNA follows: TGTGCCAGCAGTGACAGGGTGAATCGCTACGAGCAGTACTTC. The chain couples TRBV6-1 to TRBJ2-7, with D maybe TRBD1 (5 bases). V lost 3 bases to trimming and J lost 3 bases, with 12 bases between them. Germline CDR1 MNHNS, CDR2 SASEGT. The CDR3 consists of 14 residues.

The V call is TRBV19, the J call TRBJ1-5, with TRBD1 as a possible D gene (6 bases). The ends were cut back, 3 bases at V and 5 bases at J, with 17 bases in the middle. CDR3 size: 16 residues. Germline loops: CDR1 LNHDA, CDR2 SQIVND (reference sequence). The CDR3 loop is CASSMPGTPYYQPQHF. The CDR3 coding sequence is TGTGCCAGTAGTATGCCTGGGACACCCTATTATCAGCCCCAGCATTTT.

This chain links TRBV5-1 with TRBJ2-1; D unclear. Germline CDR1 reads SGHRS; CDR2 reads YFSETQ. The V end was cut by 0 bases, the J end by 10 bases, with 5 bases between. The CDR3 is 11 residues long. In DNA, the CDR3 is TGCGCCAGCAGCTTGGTCCGGGAGCAGTTCTTC. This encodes CASSLVREQFF.

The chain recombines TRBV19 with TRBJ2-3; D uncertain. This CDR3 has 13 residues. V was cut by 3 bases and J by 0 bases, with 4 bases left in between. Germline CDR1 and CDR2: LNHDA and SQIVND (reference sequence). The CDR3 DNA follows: TGTGCCAGTAGTATCGGGAGCACAGATACGCAGTATTTT. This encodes CASSIGSTDTQYF.

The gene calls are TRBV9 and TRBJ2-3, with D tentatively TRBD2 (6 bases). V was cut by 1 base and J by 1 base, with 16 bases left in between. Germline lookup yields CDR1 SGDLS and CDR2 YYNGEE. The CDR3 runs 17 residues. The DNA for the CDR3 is TGTGCCAGCAGCGTATCCCAATTACTAGCCGGCACAGATACGCAGTATTTT. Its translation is CASSVSQLLAGTDTQYF.

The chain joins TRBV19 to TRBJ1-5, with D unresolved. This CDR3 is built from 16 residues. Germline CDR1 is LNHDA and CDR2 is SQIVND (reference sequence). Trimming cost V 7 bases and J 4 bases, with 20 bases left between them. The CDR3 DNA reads TGTGCCAGTACTCCATCGGGGAGGTTAATGAATCAGCCCCAGCATTTT. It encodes CASTPSGRLMNQPQHF. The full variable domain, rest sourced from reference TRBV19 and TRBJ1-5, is DGGITQSPKYLFRKEGQNVTLSCEQNLNHDAMYWYRQDPGQGLRLIYYSQIVNDFQKGDIAEGYSVSREKKESFPLTVTSAQKNPTAFYLCASTPSGRLMNQPQHFGDGTRLSIL.

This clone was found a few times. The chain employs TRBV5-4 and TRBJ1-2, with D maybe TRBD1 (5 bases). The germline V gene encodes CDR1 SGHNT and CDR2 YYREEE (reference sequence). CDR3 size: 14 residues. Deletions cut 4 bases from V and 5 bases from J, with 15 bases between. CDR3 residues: CASSARQGRYGYTF. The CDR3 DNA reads TGTGCCAGCAGCGCCCGCCAGGGTCGGTATGGCTACACCTTC. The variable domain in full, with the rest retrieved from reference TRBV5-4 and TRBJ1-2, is ETGVTQSPTHLIKTRGQQVTLRCSSQSGHNTVSWYQQALGQGPQFIFQYYREEENGRGNFPPRFSGLQFPNYSSELNVNALELDDSALYLCASSARQGRYGYTFGSGTRLTVV.

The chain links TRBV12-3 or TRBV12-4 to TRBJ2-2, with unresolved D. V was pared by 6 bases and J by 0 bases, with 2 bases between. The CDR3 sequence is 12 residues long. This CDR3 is CASSSNTGELFF. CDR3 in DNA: TGTGCCAGCAGCTCGAACACCGGGGAGCTGTTTTTT.

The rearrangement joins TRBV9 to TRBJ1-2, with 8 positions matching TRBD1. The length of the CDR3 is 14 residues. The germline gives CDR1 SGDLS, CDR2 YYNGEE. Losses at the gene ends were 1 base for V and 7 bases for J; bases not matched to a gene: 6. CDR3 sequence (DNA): TGTGCCAGCAGCGTAACTACAGGGGGAGGTGGCTACACCTTC. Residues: CASSVTTGGGGYTF.

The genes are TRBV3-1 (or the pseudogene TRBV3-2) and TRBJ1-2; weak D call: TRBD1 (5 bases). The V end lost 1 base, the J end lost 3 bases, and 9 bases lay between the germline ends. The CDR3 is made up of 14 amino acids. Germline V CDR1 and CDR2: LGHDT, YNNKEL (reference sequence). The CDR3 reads CASSQVTGDYGYTF. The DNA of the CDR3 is TGTGCCAGCAGCCAAGTCACAGGCGACTATGGCTACACCTTC.

CDR3 region: CSAPLSGEETQYF. Here the CDR3 DNA reads TGCAGCGCGCCTCTTAGCGGCGAAGAGACCCAGTACTTC. The V and J genes are TRBV29-1 and TRBJ2-5; D perhaps matches TRBD2 (6 bases). Looked up from germline, CDR1 is SQVTM and CDR2 is ANQGSEA. V lost 7 bases, J lost 3 bases, and 15 bases lay in between. This CDR3 comprises 13 residues.

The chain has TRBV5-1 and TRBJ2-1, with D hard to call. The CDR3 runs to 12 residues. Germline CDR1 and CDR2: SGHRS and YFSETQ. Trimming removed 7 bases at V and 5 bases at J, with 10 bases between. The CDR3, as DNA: TGCGCCAGCTCAGAACCGAACAATGAGCAGTTCTTC. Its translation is CASSEPNNEQFF. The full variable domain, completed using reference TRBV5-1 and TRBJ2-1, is KAGVTQTPRYLIKTRGQQVTLSCSPISGHRSVSWYQQTPGQGLQFLFEYFSETQRNKGNFPGRFSGRQFSNSRSEMNVSTLELGDSALYLCASSEPNNEQFFGPGTRLTVL.

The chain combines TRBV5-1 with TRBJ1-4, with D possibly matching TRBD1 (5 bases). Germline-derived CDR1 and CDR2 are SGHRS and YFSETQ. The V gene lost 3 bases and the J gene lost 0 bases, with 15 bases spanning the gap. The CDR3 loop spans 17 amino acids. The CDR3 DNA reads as TGCGCCAGCAGCTCCGGGCCACAGGTTACAACTAATGAAAAACTGTTTTTT. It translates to CASSSGPQVTTNEKLFF. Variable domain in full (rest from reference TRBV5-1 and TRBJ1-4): KAGVTQTPRYLIKTRGQQVTLSCSPISGHRSVSWYQQTPGQGLQFLFEYFSETQRNKGNFPGRFSGRQFSNSRSEMNVSTLELGDSALYLCASSSGPQVTTNEKLFFGSGTQLSVL.

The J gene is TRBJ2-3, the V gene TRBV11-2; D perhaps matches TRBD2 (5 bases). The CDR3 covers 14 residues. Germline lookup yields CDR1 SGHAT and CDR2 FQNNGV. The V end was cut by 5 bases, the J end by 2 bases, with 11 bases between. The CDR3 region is CASSRGWTTDTQYF. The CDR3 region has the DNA TGTGCCAGCAGCCGGGGTTGGACCACAGATACGCAGTATTTT.

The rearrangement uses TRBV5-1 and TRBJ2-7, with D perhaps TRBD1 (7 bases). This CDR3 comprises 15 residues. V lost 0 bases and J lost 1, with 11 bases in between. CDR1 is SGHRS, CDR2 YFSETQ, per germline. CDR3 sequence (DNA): TGCGCCAGCAGCTTGGACAGGGGACTTTCCTACGAGCAGTACTTC. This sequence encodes CASSLDRGLSYEQYF.

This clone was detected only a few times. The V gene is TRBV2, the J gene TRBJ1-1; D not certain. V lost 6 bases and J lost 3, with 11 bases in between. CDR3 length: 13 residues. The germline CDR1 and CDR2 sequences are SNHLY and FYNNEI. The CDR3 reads CASSSSGYTEAFF. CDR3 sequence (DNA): TGTGCCAGCAGCTCGTCAGGTTACACTGAAGCTTTCTTT.

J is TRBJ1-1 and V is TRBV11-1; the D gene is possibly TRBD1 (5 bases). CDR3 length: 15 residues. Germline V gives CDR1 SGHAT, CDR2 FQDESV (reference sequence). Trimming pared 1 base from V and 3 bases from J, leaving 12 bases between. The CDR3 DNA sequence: TGTGCCAGCAGCTTAGATGACAGAGAATACACTGAAGCTTTCTTT. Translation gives CASSLDDREYTEAFF.

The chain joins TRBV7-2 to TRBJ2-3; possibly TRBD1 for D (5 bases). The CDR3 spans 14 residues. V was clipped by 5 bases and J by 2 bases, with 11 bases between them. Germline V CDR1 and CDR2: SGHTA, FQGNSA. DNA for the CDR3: TGTGCCAGCAGCCTCCAGACAGTCACAGATACGCAGTATTTT. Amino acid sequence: CASSLQTVTDTQYF.

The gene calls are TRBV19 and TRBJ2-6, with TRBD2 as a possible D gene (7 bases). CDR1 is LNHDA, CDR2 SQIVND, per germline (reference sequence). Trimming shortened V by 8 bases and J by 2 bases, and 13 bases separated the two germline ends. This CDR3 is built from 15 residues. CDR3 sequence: CASLLGGPGANVLTF. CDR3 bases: TGTGCCAGTCTCCTGGGGGGGCCTGGGGCCAACGTCCTGACTTTC.

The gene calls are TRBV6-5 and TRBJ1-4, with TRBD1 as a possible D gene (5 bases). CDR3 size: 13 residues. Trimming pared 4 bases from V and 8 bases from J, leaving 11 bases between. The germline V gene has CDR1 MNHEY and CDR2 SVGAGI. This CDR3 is CASSSGKGEKLFF. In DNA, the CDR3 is TGTGCCAGCAGTTCAGGGAAGGGAGAAAAACTGTTTTTT.

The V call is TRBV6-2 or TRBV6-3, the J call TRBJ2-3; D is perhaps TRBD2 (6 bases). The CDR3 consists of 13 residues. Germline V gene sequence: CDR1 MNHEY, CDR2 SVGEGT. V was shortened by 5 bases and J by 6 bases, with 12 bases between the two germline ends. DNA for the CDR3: TGTGCCAGCAGTGGGACTCCCTACGATACGCAGTATTTT. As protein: CASSGTPYDTQYF.